The source of this TCR beta chain is a study of T cell changes during pregnancy in multiple sclerosis. The germline gives CDR1 MNHEY, CDR2 SVGAGI. The CDR3 runs to 16 residues. The V end lost 2 bases, the J end lost 6 bases, and 16 bases lay between the germline ends. Libraries were prepared by immunoSEQ multiplex PCR; TCRdb keeps only in-frame clonotypes and omits some of them. The repertoire holds 80,000 to 95,000 clones, roughly 93% seen once, with around 1.4% in the top ten. The sequencing used peripheral blood, collected in the third trimester of pregnancy. The sequence was obtained from a female donor in good health, enrolled as a control in a pregnancy study. The chain joins TRBV6-5 to TRBJ2-2; D might be TRBD1 (6 bases). The CDR3: CASSYPRTAYPGELFF. The CDR3 region has the DNA TGTGCCAGCAGTTACCCACGGACAGCCTACCCCGGGGAGCTGTTTTTT.